The sequence of this T cell receptor beta chain was determined in a study of naive and memory T cell subsets. This clonotype has ten or more counts. Whole-blood samples were over 2 ml of peripheral blood from healthy adult volunteers. The CDR3 sequence is 15 residues long. The V gene's germline CDR1 is KGHSH and CDR2 LQKENI. Trimming took off 0 bases at V and 1 base at J, with 7 bases between the two ends. Reverse transcription of blood and skin TCR RNA was primed at alpha and beta constant regions. Ligated cDNA underwent four rounds of PCR with nested alpha and beta constant region primers and SP2. TCRdb re-called the 5' RACE reads with MiXCR, one entry per CDR3 protein. The table shows 20,000 to 25,000 distinct CDR3 sequences, with roughly 4% occurring only once.

The J gene is TRBJ1-5, the V gene TRBV18, with D possibly being TRBD1 (6 bases). This TCR was sampled from a male donor in good health. The CDR3 nucleotides read TGTGCCAGCTCACCACCCAGGGGCAGCAATCAGCCCCAGCATTTT. Residues: CASSPPRGSNQPQHF.